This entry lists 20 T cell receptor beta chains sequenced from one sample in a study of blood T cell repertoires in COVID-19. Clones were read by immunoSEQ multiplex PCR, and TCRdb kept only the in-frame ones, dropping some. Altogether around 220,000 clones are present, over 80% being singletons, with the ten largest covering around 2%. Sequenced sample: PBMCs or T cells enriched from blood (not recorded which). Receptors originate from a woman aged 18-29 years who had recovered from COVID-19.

CDR3 sequence: CASGLVQGRVNYGYTF. CDR3 DNA sequence: TGTGCTAGTGGTTTGGTTCAGGGCAGGGTTAACTATGGCTACACCTTC. The rearrangement links TRBV12-5 to TRBJ1-2, with D tentatively TRBD1 (5 bases). Trimming stripped 0 bases from V and 1 base from J, with 12 bases between. There are 16 residues in the CDR3. The germline V gene has CDR1 LGHNT and CDR2 FRNRAP.

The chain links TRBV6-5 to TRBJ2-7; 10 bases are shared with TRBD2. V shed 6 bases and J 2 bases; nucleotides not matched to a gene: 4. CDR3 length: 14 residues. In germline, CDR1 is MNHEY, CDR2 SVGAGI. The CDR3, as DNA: TGTGCCAGCAGCAGAACTAGCGGGGCCTACGAGCAGTACTTC. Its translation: CASSRTSGAYEQYF.

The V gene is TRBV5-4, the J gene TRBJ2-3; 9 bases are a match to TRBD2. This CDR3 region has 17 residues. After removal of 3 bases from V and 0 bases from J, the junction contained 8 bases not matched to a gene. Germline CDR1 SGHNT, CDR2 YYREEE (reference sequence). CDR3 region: CASSWRVAGVSTDTQYF. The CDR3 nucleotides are TGTGCCAGCAGCTGGAGGGTAGCGGGGGTAAGCACAGATACGCAGTATTTT.

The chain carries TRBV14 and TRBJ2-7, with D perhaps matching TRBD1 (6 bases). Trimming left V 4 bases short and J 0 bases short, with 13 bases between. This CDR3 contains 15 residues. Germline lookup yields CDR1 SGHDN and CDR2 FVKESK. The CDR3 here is CASSLLRTDSYEQYF. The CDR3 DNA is TGTGCCAGCAGCCTACTTAGGACAGACTCCTACGAGCAGTACTTC.

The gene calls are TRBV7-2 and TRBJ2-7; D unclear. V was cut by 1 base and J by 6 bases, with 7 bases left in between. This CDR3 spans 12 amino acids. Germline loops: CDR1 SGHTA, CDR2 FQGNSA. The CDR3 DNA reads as TGTGCCAGCAGCTTAGGACAAGCCGAGCAGTACTTC. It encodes CASSLGQAEQYF.

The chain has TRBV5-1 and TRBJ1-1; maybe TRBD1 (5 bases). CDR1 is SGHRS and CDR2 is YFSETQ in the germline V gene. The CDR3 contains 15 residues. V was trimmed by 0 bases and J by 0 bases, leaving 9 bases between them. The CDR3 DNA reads TGCGCCAGCAGCTTGGGACAGACGATGAACACTGAAGCTTTCTTT. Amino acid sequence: CASSLGQTMNTEAFF.

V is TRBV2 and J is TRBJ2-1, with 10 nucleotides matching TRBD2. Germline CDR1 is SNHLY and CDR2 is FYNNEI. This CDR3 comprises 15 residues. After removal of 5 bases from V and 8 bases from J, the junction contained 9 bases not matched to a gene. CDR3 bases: TGTGCCAGCAGTAGCGCTAGCGGGAGTTCGGATGAGCAGTTCTTC. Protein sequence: CASSSASGSSDEQFF.

The CDR3 here is CATSRDQDKAFF. The CDR3 DNA reads TGTGCCACCAGCAGAGATCAGGACAAAGCTTTCTTT. The rearrangement uses TRBV15 and TRBJ1-1; D is perhaps TRBD1 (5 bases). CDR1 is LNHNV, CDR2 YYDKDF, per germline (reference sequence). The CDR3 consists of 12 residues. V lost 0 bases and J 9 bases, leaving 8 bases between the germline ends.

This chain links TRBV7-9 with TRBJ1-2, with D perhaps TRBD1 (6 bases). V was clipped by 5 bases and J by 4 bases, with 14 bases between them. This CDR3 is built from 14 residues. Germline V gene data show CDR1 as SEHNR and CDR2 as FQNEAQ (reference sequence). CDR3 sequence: CASSPQGWGYGYTF. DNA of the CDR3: TGTGCCAGCAGCCCACAGGGCTGGGGCTATGGCTACACCTTC.

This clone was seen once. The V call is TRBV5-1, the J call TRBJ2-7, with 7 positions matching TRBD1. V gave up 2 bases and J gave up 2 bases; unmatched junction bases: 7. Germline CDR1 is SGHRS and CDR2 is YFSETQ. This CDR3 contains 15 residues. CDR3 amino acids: CASSFLSGTAYEQYF. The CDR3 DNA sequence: TGCGCCAGCAGCTTTTTATCCGGGACAGCCTACGAGCAGTACTTC.

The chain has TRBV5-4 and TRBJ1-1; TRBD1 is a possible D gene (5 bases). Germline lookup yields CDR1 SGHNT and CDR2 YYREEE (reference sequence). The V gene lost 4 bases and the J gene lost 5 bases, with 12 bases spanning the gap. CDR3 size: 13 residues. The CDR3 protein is CASSPGPGTEAFF. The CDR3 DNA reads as TGTGCCAGCAGCCCAGGCCCAGGGACTGAAGCTTTCTTT.

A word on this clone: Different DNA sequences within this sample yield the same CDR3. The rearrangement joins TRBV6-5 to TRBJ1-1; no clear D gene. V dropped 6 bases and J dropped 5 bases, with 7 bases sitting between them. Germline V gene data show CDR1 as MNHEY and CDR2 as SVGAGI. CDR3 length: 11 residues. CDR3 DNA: TGTGCCAGCAGCCCCGGGACTGAAGCTTTCTTT. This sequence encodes CASSPGTEAFF.

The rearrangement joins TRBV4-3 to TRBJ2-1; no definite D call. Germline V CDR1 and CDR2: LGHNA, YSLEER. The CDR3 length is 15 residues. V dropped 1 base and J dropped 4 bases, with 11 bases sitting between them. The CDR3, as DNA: TGCGCCAGCAGCCAAGGGTTTACACCTTACAATGAGCAGTTCTTC. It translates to CASSQGFTPYNEQFF.

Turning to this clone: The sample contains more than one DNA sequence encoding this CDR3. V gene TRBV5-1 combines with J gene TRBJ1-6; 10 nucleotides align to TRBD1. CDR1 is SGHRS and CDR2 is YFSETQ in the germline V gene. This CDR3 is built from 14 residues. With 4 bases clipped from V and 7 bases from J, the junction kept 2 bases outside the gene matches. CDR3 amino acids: CASSPGQGNSPLHF. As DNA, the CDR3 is TGCGCCAGCAGCCCGGGACAGGGGAATTCACCCCTCCACTTT.

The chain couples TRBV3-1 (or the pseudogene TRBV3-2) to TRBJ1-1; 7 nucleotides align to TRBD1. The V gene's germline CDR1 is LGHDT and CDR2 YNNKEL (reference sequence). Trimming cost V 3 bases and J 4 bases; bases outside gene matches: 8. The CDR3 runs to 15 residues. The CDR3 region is CASSQRVGGFTEAFF. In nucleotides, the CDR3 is TGTGCCAGCAGCCAGAGAGTAGGGGGCTTCACTGAAGCTTTCTTT.

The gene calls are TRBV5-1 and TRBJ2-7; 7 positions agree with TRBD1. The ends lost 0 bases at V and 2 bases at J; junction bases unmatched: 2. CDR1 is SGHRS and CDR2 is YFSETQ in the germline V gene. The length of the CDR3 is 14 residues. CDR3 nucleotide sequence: TGCGCCAGCAGCTTGGTTAGGGGGCCCTACGAGCAGTACTTC. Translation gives CASSLVRGPYEQYF.

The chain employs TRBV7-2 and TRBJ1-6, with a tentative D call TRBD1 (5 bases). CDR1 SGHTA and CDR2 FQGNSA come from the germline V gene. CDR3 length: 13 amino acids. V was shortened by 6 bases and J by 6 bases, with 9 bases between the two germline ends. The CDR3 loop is CASSWDFNSPLHF. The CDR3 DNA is TGTGCCAGCAGTTGGGACTTTAATTCACCCCTCCACTTT. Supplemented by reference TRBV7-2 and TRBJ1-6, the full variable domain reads GAGVSQSPSNKVTEKGKDVELRCDPISGHTALYWYRQSLGQGLEFLIYFQGNSAPDKSGLPSDRFSAERTGGSVSTLTIQRTQQEDSAVYLCASSWDFNSPLHFGNGTRLTVT.

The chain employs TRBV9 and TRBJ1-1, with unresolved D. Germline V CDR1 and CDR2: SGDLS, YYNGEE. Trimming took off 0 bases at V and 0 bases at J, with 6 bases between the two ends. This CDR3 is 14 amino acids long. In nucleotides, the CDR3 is TGTGCCAGCAGCGTAGCAGGTCTGAACACTGAAGCTTTCTTT. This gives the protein CASSVAGLNTEAFF.

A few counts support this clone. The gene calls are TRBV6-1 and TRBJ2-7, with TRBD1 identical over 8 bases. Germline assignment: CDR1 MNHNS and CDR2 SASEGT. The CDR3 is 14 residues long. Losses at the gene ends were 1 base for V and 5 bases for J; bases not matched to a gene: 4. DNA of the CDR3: TGTGCCAGCAGTGAAGGGACAGGGTTCCACGAGCAGTACTTC. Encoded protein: CASSEGTGFHEQYF.

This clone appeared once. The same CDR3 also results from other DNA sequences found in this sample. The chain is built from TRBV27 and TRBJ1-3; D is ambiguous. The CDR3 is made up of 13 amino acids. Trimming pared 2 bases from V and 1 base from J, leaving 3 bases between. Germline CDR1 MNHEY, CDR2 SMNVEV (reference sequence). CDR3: CASSLRSGNTIYF. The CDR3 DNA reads TGTGCCAGCAGTTTACGTTCTGGAAACACCATATATTTT.